One and the same sample provided the 7 T cell receptor beta chains below, sequenced in a study of cytomegalovirus exposure and HLA in healthy donors (dated by TCRdb to 2017 to 2019). Library generation was performed with the immunoSEQ multiplex PCR assay. The multiplex PCR relied on a mix of 60 forward primers for TCR Vbeta segments and 13 reverse primers for TCR Jbeta segments. In TCRdb, the immuneACCESS table is reduced to in-frame sequences with V and J assigned. These tables do not hold every clone; where another copy was compared, an unresolved V gene accounts for under half, and the others remain unexplained. The table for this sample lists roughly 120,000 clones; over 75% of them were counted only once. The ten most abundant clones make up nearly 2.5% of the sample. The specimen sequenced was PBMCs. The receptors derive from a woman in her late teens or twenties in good health and CMV-seronegative.

The rearrangement joins TRBV5-1 to TRBJ2-1; a possible D gene is TRBD2 (7 bases). V lost 6 bases to trimming and J lost 8 bases, with 15 bases between them. The CDR3 sequence is 13 residues long. The germline V gene has CDR1 SGHRS and CDR2 YFSETQ. CDR3 sequence reads: CASTREGGDEQFF. CDR3 DNA: TGCGCCAGCACCCGAGAAGGGGGGGATGAGCAGTTCTTC.

There are a few counts of this clone. The rearrangement joins TRBV6-1 to TRBJ1-5; TRBD1 matches 7 bases. Germline loops: CDR1 MNHNS, CDR2 SASEGT. J gave up 12 bases and V 2 bases, and 22 bases lay outside the gene matches. The CDR3 covers 18 residues. The CDR3 nucleotides read TGTGCCAGCAGTGAAAGGGGACGGGACAGAATTGTCGCAGGGGGCCAGCATTTT. This gives the protein CASSERGRDRIVAGGQHF.

The chain joins TRBV21-1 to TRBJ1-4; TRBD1, the table's D call, was not compared with the DNA. TRBV21-1 is given as a pseudogene. The CDR3 is made up of 15 amino acids. In nucleotides, the CDR3 is TGTGCCAGCAGCAAAGGGACAGCCCCTAATGAAAAACTGTTTTTT. It encodes CASSKGTAPNEKLFF.

The chain employs TRBV5-6 and TRBJ1-5, with TRBD1 as a possible D gene (5 bases). The CDR3 runs to 15 residues. The germline V gene has CDR1 SGHDT and CDR2 YYEEEE. Trimming left V 6 bases short and J 6 bases short, with 19 bases between. For the CDR3, the DNA is TGTGCCAGCAACCCCTGGGGAGGAACAGGTCAGCCCCAGCATTTT. Translating it yields CASNPWGGTGQPQHF.

The chain couples TRBV30 to TRBJ1-1; D remains ambiguous. The CDR3 is 13 amino acids. The germline CDR1 and CDR2 sequences are GTSNPN and SVGIG (reference sequence). V was clipped by 7 bases and J by 1 base, with 13 bases between them. This CDR3 is CALDGTTNTEAFF. The CDR3 bases are TGTGCCTTAGACGGAACTACGAACACTGAAGCTTTCTTT.

The V call is TRBV2, the J call TRBJ2-4; possibly TRBD2 for D (5 bases). The CDR3 covers 13 residues. Germline CDR1 reads SNHLY; CDR2 reads FYNNEI. Trimming shortened V by 6 bases and J by 8 bases, and 14 bases separated the two germline ends. The CDR3 nucleotides read TGTGCCAGCAGCGTCCCGAACGGGGACATTCAGTACTTC. Amino acid sequence: CASSVPNGDIQYF.

This chain links TRBV18 with TRBJ1-3; 7 positions agree with TRBD1. V shed 3 bases, J shed 0 bases, and the junction held 8 bases outside the gene matches. This CDR3 spans 17 amino acids. Germline V gene sequence: CDR1 KGHSH, CDR2 LQKENI. The CDR3 reads CASSPPGQLSSGNTIYF. CDR3 bases: TGTGCCAGCTCACCCCCGGGACAGCTTAGCTCTGGAAACACCATATATTTT.